A single sample gave rise to the 8 T cell receptor beta chains below, sequenced in a study of shared clonotypes between healthy human individuals. Method: immunoSEQ multiplex PCR; TCRdb's copy keeps in-frame clones and lacks some. Found here are under 1,900,000 clones, 98% of them singletons; the top ten hold 0.36%. The sequenced sample was naive CD4+ T cells sorted from blood. Specified subset: CD45RA+ positively selected. These receptors were obtained from a young man in good health.

This chain links TRBV11-2 with TRBJ2-1; a possible D gene is TRBD2 (5 bases). Per the germline V gene, CDR1 is SGHAT and CDR2 is FQNNGV. Trimming took 6 bases from V and 10 from J, leaving 16 bases between them. This CDR3 has 13 residues. The CDR3 is CASRYGLGLEQFF. In DNA form, the CDR3 reads TGTGCCAGCAGGTACGGCCTAGGACTCGAGCAGTTCTTC.

As concerns this clone: The junction differs from germline at one of its ends, possibly a read error. The chain uses TRBV7-8 and TRBJ1-5; TRBD1 aligns across 7 bases. This CDR3 region has 15 residues. Germline CDR1 is SGHVS and CDR2 is FQNEAQ. The chain's CDR3 is CASSQQGGSNQPQHF. CDR3 DNA sequence: TGTGCTAGCAGCCAGCAGGGGGGAAGCAATCAGCCCCAGCATTTT.

J is TRBJ2-2 and V is TRBV28; TRBD1 agrees at 10 bases. CDR1 and CDR2 (germline): MDHEN, SYDVKM. This CDR3 has 15 residues. The trim removed 5 bases at V and 6 bases at J, leaving 6 bases unmatched. CDR3 DNA sequence: TGTGCCAGCAGTAGGGACAGGGGAGGAGCCGGGGAGCTGTTTTTT. Its protein product is CASSRDRGGAGELFF.

CDR3 region: CASGQGGSYNEQFF. DNA for the CDR3: TGTGCCAGCGGACAGGGAGGGTCCTACAATGAGCAGTTCTTC. The chain combines TRBV6-1 with TRBJ2-1; possible D gene TRBD1, 8 bases. CDR3 length equals 14 residues. V was cut by 8 bases and J by 1 base, with 12 bases left in between. Per germline, CDR1 MNHNS and CDR2 SASEGT.

The chain uses TRBV27 and TRBJ2-1; 9 bases fit TRBD2. Germline V lookup: CDR1 MNHEY, CDR2 SMNVEV (reference sequence). The junction had 6 bases not matched to a gene; V was cut back by 5 bases and J by 4 bases. This CDR3 spans 15 amino acids. The CDR3 region is CASSQRTSEYNEQFF. The CDR3 DNA is TGTGCCAGCAGTCAACGGACTAGCGAGTACAATGAGCAGTTCTTC.

As DNA, the CDR3 is TGTGCCAGCAGTTTCCCTAGCGGAGGCCCCTACGAGCAGTACTTC. Translation gives CASSFPSGGPYEQYF. J is TRBJ2-7 and V is TRBV28, with 7 bases aligning to TRBD2. CDR3 size: 15 residues. Trimming took 3 bases from V and 2 from J; bases not matched to a gene: 7. The germline CDR1 and CDR2 sequences are MDHEN and SYDVKM.

The gene calls are TRBV28 and TRBJ2-7; 7 positions agree with TRBD2. CDR1 is MDHEN, CDR2 SYDVKM, per germline. The CDR3 loop spans 14 amino acids. V trimming: 3 bases; J trimming: 6 bases; junction bases outside the gene matches: 8. The CDR3 reads CASSLRGSLVEQYF. The CDR3, as DNA: TGTGCCAGCAGTTTGCGGGGGAGTCTGGTCGAGCAGTACTTC.

This clone was recorded only once. The chain combines TRBV6-5 with TRBJ1-5; 7 bases are a match to TRBD1. Trimming at V came to 6 bases and at J to 7 bases, leaving 9 bases not matched to a gene. The CDR3 runs to 14 residues. CDR1 and CDR2 (germline): MNHEY, SVGAGI. The CDR3 sequence: CASRGRGLDQPQHF. In DNA form, the CDR3 reads TGTGCCAGCAGGGGGAGGGGGCTGGACCAGCCCCAGCATTTT.